Listed below are T cell receptor beta chains from one sample, sequenced in a study of control samples from healthy donors and cancer patients. The method was immunoSEQ multiplex PCR; TCRdb's version includes in-frame clones alone and lacks a portion of them. The table lists some 99,000 clones, more than 85% of them singletons. The sample taken for sequencing was blood. The receptors derive from a woman between 50 and 59 years old in good health. CDR3s include the opening cysteine and the closing phenylalanine or tryptophan. Fields, in order: D gene, V gene, J gene, clone size, CDR3 DNA, CDR3 protein. D genes are given only for firm matches. For some rows the clone size is stated as once, few or many, or as a class when expanded; others skip it.

NA	TRBV4-2	TRBJ2-7	NA	TGTGCCAGCAGGGGGCCCACCTACGAGCAGTACTTC	CASRGPTYEQYF
TRBD1	TRBV12-5	TRBJ1-3	NA	TGTGCTAGTGGTTTGCGGGGGAAACAGGGGGTTTCCGGAAACACCATATATTTT	CASGLRGKQGVSGNTIYF
NA	TRBV30	TRBJ2-1	NA	TGTGCCTGGAGCAGCGGTCTTAGCTCCTACAATGAGCAGTTCTTC	CAWSSGLSSYNEQFF
NA	TRBV5-1	TRBJ2-3	NA	TGCGCCAGCAGCTTTTTCACACTCACAGATACGCAGTATTTT	CASSFFTLTDTQYF
NA	TRBV30	TRBJ2-1	NA	TGTGCCTGGACGGGGGCGCGTAACTCCTATTACAATGAGCAGTTCTTC	CAWTGARNSYYNEQFF
TRBD1	TRBV6-5	TRBJ1-5	NA	TGTGCCAGCAGCAACGGACAGGGAGTTCAGCCCCAGCATTTT	CASSNGQGVQPQHF
NA	TRBV27	TRBJ1-2	NA	TGTGCCAGCTTCACAGTTAACTATGGCTACACCTTC	CASFTVNYGYTF
NA	TRBV2	TRBJ2-6	NA	TGTGCCAGCAGTCAACGACAAGCTGGGGCCAACGTCCTGACTTTC	CASSQRQAGANVLTF
NA	TRBV6-5	TRBJ2-3	NA	TGTGCCAGCAGCCCCTATACCCCCACAGATACGCAGTATTTT	CASSPYTPTDTQYF
TRBD2	TRBV11-2	TRBJ2-3	NA	TGTGCCAGCAGCTTACTCCTTCGCGGGGGGCGAAGCACAGATACGCAGTATTTT	CASSLLLRGGRSTDTQYF
NA	TRBV2	TRBJ1-6	NA	TGTGCCAGCGCCGGGCGCGGGGGGAATTCACCCCTCCACTTT	CASAGRGGNSPLHF
NA	TRBV5-6	TRBJ1-1	NA	TGTGCCAGCAGCCGGGGTAGGACATCCACTGAAGCTTTCTTT	CASSRGRTSTEAFF
NA	TRBV21-1	TRBJ2-1	NA	TGTGCCAGCAGCAAAGGGATCGCAGCGGCAGGACCAAATGAGCAGTTCTTC	CASSKGIAAAGPNEQFF
NA	TRBV5-8	TRBJ2-2	once	TGTGCCAGCAGTCTTCCGGGACTTGCCATGAACACCGGGGAGCTGTTTTTT	CASSLPGLAMNTGELFF
TRBD1	TRBV2	TRBJ1-2	NA	TGTGCCAGCAGTGACAGGGGGCGCTATGGCTACACCTTC	CASSDRGRYGYTF
TRBD2	TRBV5-5	TRBJ2-7	NA	TGTGCCAGCAGCCCTAGCGCAGCGGGGGGGCTCTACGAGCAGTACTTC	CASSPSAAGGLYEQYF
NA	TRBV30	TRBJ2-4	NA	TGTGCCTGGAGCCAACCCAAAAACATTCAGTACTTC	CAWSQPKNIQYF
NA	TRBV5-8	TRBJ2-4	NA	TGTGCCAGCAGCCCTCAGGGACGTCGGGGCATTCAGTACTTC	CASSPQGRRGIQYF
TRBD1	TRBV7-2	TRBJ2-2	NA	TGTGCCGGAAGAAGGGGACAGTCGAACACCGGGGAGCTGTTTTTT	CAGRRGQSNTGELFF
NA	TRBV7-9	TRBJ1-1	NA	TGTGCCAGCAGCTCGTCCGGGGGCACTGAAGCTTTCTTT	CASSSSGGTEAFF
NA	TRBV6-5	TRBJ1-3	NA	TGTGCCAGCACCACAGGTCCTGGAAACACCATATATTTT	CASTTGPGNTIYF
TRBD1	TRBV14	TRBJ1-5	once	TGTGCCAGCAGCCCACTGGGACAGGGCAATCAGCCCCAGCATTTT	CASSPLGQGNQPQHF
TRBD1	TRBV2	TRBJ1-2	few	TGTGCCAGCACCGTTCACGTAACAGGGGACTATGGCTACACCTTC	CASTVHVTGDYGYTF